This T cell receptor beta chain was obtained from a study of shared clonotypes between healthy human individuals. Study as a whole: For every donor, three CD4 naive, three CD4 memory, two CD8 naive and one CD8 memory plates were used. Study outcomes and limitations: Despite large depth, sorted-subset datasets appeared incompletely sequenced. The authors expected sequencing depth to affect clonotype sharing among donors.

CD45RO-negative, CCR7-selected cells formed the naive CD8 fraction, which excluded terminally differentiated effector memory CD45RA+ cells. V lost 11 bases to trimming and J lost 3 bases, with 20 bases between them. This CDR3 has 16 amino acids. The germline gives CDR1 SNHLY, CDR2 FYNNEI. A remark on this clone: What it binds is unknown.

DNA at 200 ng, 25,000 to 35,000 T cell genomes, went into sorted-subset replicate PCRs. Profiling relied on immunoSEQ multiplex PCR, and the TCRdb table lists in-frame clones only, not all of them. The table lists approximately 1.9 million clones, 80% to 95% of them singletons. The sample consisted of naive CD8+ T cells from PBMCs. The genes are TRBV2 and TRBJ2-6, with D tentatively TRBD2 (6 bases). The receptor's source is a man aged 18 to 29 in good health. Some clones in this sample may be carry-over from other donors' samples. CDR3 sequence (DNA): TGTGCCGTCCGGGACTCACTCTCAGTTGGGGCCAACGTCCTGACTTTC. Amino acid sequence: CAVRDSLSVGANVLTF. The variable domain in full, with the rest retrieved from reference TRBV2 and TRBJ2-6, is EPEVTQTPSHQVTQMGQEVILRCVPISNHLYFYWYRQILGQKVEFLVSFYNNEISEKSEIFDDQFSVERPDGSNFTLKIRSTKLEDSAMYFCAVRDSLSVGANVLTFGAGSRLTVL.